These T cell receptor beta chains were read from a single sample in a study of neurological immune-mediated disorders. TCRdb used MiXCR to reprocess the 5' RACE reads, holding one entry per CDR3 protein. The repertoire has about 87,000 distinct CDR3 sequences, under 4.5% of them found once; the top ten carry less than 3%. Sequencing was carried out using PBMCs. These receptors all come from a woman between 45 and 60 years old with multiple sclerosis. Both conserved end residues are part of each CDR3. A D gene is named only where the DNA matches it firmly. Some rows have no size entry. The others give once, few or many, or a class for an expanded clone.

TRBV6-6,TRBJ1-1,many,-,TGTGCCAGCAGGAATACAGGGGAAGCTTTCTTT,CASRNTGEAFF
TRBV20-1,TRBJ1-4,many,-,TGCAGTGCCCGCCGAGGGGTTAATGAAAAACTGTTTTTT,CSARRGVNEKLFF
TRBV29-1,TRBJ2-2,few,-,TGCAGCGTCGGTAGGACCGGGGAGCTGTTTTTT,CSVGRTGELFF
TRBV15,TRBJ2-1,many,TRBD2,TGTGCCACCAGCGACCCCGAGCTCAGACTAGCGGGGCAGGTGAATGAGCAGTTCTTC,CATSDPELRLAGQVNEQFF
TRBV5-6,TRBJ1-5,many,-,TGTGCCAGCAGCCACAACAGGAGGGGTCAGCCCCAGCATTTT,CASSHNRRGQPQHF
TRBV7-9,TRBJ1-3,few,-,TGTGCCAGCAGCTTAGTAGGGGCGGCGACCATATATTTT,CASSLVGAATIYF
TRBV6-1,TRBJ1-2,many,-,TGTGCCAGCAGTGACAGGGCTTACTACACCTTC,CASSDRAYYTF
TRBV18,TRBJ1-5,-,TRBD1,TGTGCCAGCTCTCACGCCAACAGGGGCCGCTTCAATCAGCCCCAGCATTTT,CASSHANRGRFNQPQHF
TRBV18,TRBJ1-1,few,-,TGTGCCAGCTCACCAGATCATGGACACAGCGCGAAAGCTTTCTTT,CASSPDHGHSAKAFF
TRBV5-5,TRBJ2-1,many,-,TGTGCCAGCAGCTTGGCCCATGGGAATGAGCAGTTCTTC,CASSLAHGNEQFF
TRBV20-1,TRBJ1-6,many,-,TGCAGTGCAACCAGGGGTCCCAGCTCCTATAATTCACCCCTCCACTTT,CSATRGPSSYNSPLHF
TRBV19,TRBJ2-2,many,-,TGTGCCAGTAGTATACTGAGGGAGGACACCGGGGAGCTGTTTTTT,CASSILREDTGELFF
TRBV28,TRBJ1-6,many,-,TGTGCCAGCAGTTTAGTTGATTCACCCCTCCACTTT,CASSLVDSPLHF
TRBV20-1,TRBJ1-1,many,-,TGCAGTGCTAGAGACCCCCTTACGGGTGACGCAAAAAAAGCTTTCTTT,CSARDPLTGDAKKAFF
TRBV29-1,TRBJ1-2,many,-,TGCAGCGTTGTTTCAGGGGTCACTGGCTACACCTTC,CSVVSGVTGYTF
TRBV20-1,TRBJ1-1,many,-,TGCAGTGCTAGAGGGGTATCGGGAAACACTGAAGCTTTCTTT,CSARGVSGNTEAFF
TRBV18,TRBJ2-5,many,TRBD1,TGTGCCAGCTCCCCAGGACAGGGCAATGGAGAGACCCAGTACTTC,CASSPGQGNGETQYF
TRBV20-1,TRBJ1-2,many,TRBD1,TGCAGTGCTAGCGGCCAGGGGGTACCTGGCTACACCTTC,CSASGQGVPGYTF
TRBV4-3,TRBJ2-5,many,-,TGCGCCAGCAGCCAAGATCTGGCCAACGGTGAGACCCAGTACTTC,CASSQDLANGETQYF
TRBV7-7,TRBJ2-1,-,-,TGTGCTAGCAGCTCGACAGAGATCCCCTACAATGAGCAGTTCTTC,CASSSTEIPYNEQFF
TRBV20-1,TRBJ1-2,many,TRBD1,TGCAGTGCTACGACAGGGGGGAACTATGGCTACACCTTC,CSATTGGNYGYTF
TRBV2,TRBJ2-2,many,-,TGTGCCAGCAGGAGGGCGCCGAACACCGGGGAGCTGTTTTTT,CASRRAPNTGELFF
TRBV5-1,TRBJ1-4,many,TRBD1,TGCGCCAGCCGCCCCGGGACAGGGAGCGAAAAACTGTTTTTT,CASRPGTGSEKLFF
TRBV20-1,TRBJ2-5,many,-,TGCAGTGCTAGGGCGACAGGAGAAGAGACCCAGTACTTC,CSARATGEETQYF
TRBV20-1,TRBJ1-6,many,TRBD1,TGCAGTGCTAGAGTCGGGGGACAGGGGAATTCACCCCTCCACTTT,CSARVGGQGNSPLHF
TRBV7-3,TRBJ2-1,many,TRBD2,TGTGCCAGCAGCTTATCAGCGGGGACCCGTGGGGAGCAGTTCTTC,CASSLSAGTRGEQFF
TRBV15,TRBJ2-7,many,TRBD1,TGTGCCACCAGCATCATTTCCCGACAGGGGGTGAGGGAGCAGTACTTC,CATSIISRQGVREQYF
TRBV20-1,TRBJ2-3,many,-,TGCAGTGCTAACTGGGGGCCGGGAGATACGCAGTATTTT,CSANWGPGDTQYF
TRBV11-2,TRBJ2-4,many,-,TGTGCCAGCAGCGTCGCAGGGGTCAAAAACATTCAGTACTTC,CASSVAGVKNIQYF
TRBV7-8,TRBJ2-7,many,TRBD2,TGTGCCAGCAGCCAAAGGTGGGGGGGGTCCTACTACGAGCAGTACTTC,CASSQRWGGSYYEQYF
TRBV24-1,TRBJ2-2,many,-,TGTGCCACCAACCAAAAAGGAAACACCGGGGAGCTGTTTTTT,CATNQKGNTGELFF
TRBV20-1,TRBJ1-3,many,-,TGCAGTGCGGAGCGGGACATCGGAAACACCATATATTTT,CSAERDIGNTIYF
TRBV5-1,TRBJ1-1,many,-,TGCGCCAGCAGCTTGGGCAGTAAGAACACTGAAGCTTTCTTT,CASSLGSKNTEAFF
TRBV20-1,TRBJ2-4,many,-,TGCAGTGCTAGACCACAGGGATCGGACATTCAGTACTTC,CSARPQGSDIQYF
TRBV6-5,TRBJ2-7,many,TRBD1,TGTGCCAGCAGTTTTGGGACAGGATCCTCCTACGAGCAGTACTTC,CASSFGTGSSYEQYF
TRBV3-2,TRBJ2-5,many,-,TGTGCCAGCAGCCAAGATGGCAGACCCCAAGAGACCCAGTACTTC,CASSQDGRPQETQYF
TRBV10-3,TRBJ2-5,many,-,TGTGCCATCAGTGAGAGCCAGCTTCGAGAGACCCAGTACTTC,CAISESQLRETQYF
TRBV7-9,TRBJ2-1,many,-,TGTGCCAGCAGCCTCCGAGGGACGGAGTTAGGGTTCTTC,CASSLRGTELGFF
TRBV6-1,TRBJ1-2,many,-,TGTGCCAGCAGTGACCCGGGGGCTTTTGGCTACACCTTC,CASSDPGAFGYTF
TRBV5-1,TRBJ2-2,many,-,TGCGCCAGCAGCTTGGTTAGGACGAACACCGGGGAGCTGTTTTTT,CASSLVRTNTGELFF
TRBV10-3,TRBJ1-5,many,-,TGTGCCATCAGTGATTATAGGGATCAGCCCCAGCATTTT,CAISDYRDQPQHF
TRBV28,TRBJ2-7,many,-,TGTGCCACCCACCGTAGACACGAGCAGTACTTC,CATHRRHEQYF
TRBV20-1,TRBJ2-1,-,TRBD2,TGCAGTGCTAGTTACCCGGGACTAGGCCGGTACGATGAGCAGTTCTTC,CSASYPGLGRYDEQFF
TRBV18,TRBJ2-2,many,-,TGTGCCAGCTCACCCATGACAGCGAACACCGGGGAGCTGTTTTTT,CASSPMTANTGELFF
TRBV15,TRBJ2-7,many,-,TGTGCCACCAGCAGAGATGACAGTACGTTTCGTGAGCAGTACTTC,CATSRDDSTFREQYF
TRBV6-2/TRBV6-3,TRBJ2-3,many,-,TGTGCCAGCAGCCCCGGACAGATTGTCTATGGTACAGATACGCAGTATTTT,CASSPGQIVYGTDTQYF
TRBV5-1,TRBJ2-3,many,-,TGCGCCAGCCGTGCCCCGGGTGGAGATACGCAGTATTTT,CASRAPGGDTQYF
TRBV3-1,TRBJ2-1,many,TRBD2,TGTGCCAGCAGCCAAAAGCGGGGGGTCCATTTATACAATGAGCAGTTCTTC,CASSQKRGVHLYNEQFF
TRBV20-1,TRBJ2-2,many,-,TGCAGTGCTAGCAGGGCAGGGAGCACCGGGGAGCTGTTTTTT,CSASRAGSTGELFF
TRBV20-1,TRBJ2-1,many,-,TGCAGTGCTAGGACCACCTCCTACAATGAGCAGTTCTTC,CSARTTSYNEQFF
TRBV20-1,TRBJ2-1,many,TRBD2,TGCAGTGCTCGGTACGGACTAGCGGGGTCCCCCAATGAGCAGTTCTTC,CSARYGLAGSPNEQFF
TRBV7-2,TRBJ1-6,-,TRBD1,TGTGCCAGCAGCATACTTCAGGGGGTCGGCTCACCCCTCAACTTT,CASSILQGVGSPLNF
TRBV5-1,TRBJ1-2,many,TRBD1,TGCGCCAGCAGCTTGTGGCCGAGGTCTAACAGGGGGAACTATGGCTACACCTTC,CASSLWPRSNRGNYGYTF
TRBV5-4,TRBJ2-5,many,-,TGTGCCAGCAGCTTGACCGCGCGGGAAGAGACCCAGTACTTC,CASSLTAREETQYF
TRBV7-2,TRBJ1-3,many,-,TGTGCCAGCAGCTTAGATCCCCCCAAAACTGGAAACACCATATATTTT,CASSLDPPKTGNTIYF
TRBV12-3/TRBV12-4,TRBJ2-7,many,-,TGTGCCAGCAGCCCGTCGGGGGTCCGTTCCTACGAGCAGTACTTC,CASSPSGVRSYEQYF
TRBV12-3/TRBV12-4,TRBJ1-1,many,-,TGTGCCAGCCTCAAAGGGGATTGGGTCACTGAAGCTTTCTTT,CASLKGDWVTEAFF
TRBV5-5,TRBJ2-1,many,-,TGTGCCAGCAGCCGGACTAAACCCAATGAGCAGTTCTTC,CASSRTKPNEQFF
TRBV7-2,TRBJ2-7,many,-,TGTGCCAGCAGCCCCTCTCTGCGGGGCTCCTACGAGCAGTACTTC,CASSPSLRGSYEQYF
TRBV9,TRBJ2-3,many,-,TGTGCCAGCAGCGTAAGGGGTGACTTCCCGAATACGCAGTATTTT,CASSVRGDFPNTQYF